This TCR beta chain was sequenced during a study of blood T cells in healthy people across ages. Study results and limitations: Diversity was higher, and naive CD4+ cells more numerous, in long-lived donors than in aged donors.

This clonotype was seen ten or more times. What it binds is unknown. It was approximately 10 milliliters of peripheral blood that were drawn from each donor. For the second PCR, which ran for about 7 to 11 cycles, a sample-barcoded 5' primer and a J-beta primer mix were used. Each sample yielded at least 2.5 million CDR3-containing paired-end reads. A single record per CDR3 protein comes from TCRdb applying MiXCR to the 5' RACE reads. The sample contains about 670,000 distinct CDR3 sequences, over 40% of which appear only once. Germline trimming cut 1 base from V and 3 bases from J; bases unmatched to any gene: 15. The CDR3 is made up of 21 amino acids. Germline lookup yields CDR1 SGHRS and CDR2 YFSETQ.

The rearrangement uses TRBV5-1 and TRBJ2-1; 14 positions agree with TRBD2. The sequence derives from an elderly woman in good health. Sample: blood. CDR3: CASSLPGLAGVSGAGYNEQFF. The CDR3 DNA is TGCGCCAGCAGCTTGCCGGGACTAGCGGGAGTAAGTGGAGCGGGCTACAATGAGCAGTTCTTC.